These T cell receptor beta chains were read from a single sample in a study of T cells in tuberculosis. Here immunoSEQ multiplex PCR was the method, and the copy in TCRdb shows in-frame clones only, minus some. The data contain 20,000 to 25,000 clones, approximately 97% of them seen just once; the ten biggest clones take up roughly 6.2%. The specimen sequenced was PBMCs. The receptors were gathered from a donor between 10 and 35 years old with latent tuberculosis or without tuberculosis infection. CDR3s include the opening cysteine and the closing phenylalanine or tryptophan. Fields, in order: clone size, J gene, V gene, D gene, CDR3 DNA, CDR3 protein. The D gene is left open where the match is weak. Where a row states a size, it is once, few, many or the class of an expanded clone; other rows omit it.

>.|TRBJ1-5|TRBV6-6|TRBD1
TGTGCCAGCAGTCTGACAGGGGGGAATCAGCCCCAGCATTTT
CASSLTGGNQPQHF
>.|TRBJ1-1|TRBV29-1|.
TGCAGCGTCTCTCTCAGGGTAGCACCTAACACTGAAGCTTTCTTT
CSVSLRVAPNTEAFF
>.|TRBJ2-1|TRBV5-4|TRBD2
TGTGCCAGCAGCTTTCCCGGACTAGATAAAAACAATGAGCAGTTCTTC
CASSFPGLDKNNEQFF
>.|TRBJ2-7|TRBV4-1|TRBD1
TGCGCCAGCAGCCCTGGCCGGGACAGAATCTCCTACGAGCAGTACTTC
CASSPGRDRISYEQYF
>.|TRBJ1-2|TRBV9|TRBD1
TGTGCCAGCAGCCCCCGGGACAGGAATTATGGCTACACCTTC
CASSPRDRNYGYTF
>once|TRBJ2-2|TRBV7-9|.
TGTGCCAGCAGCTCCTCATCCCGGGTCCTTTCGAACACCGGGGAGCTGTTTTTT
CASSSSSRVLSNTGELFF
>.|TRBJ2-3|TRBV6-4|TRBD2
TGTGCCAGCAGTGAGGCTAGCGGGGATAGCACAGATACGCAGTATTTT
CASSEASGDSTDTQYF
>.|TRBJ2-1|TRBV18|TRBD1
TGTGCCAGCTCACCGCAAGGGGGCTATGAGCAGTTCTTC
CASSPQGGYEQFF
>.|TRBJ2-1|TRBV6-4|TRBD1
TGTGCCAGCAGTAAGGGGGCGAACTACAATGAGCAGTTCTTC
CASSKGANYNEQFF
>medium-sized|TRBJ2-2|TRBV25-1|TRBD1
TGTGCCAGCCGGGGACAGGTCATTCACACCGGGGAGCTGTTTTTT
CASRGQVIHTGELFF
>.|TRBJ2-1|TRBV29-1|.
TGCAGCGGAGGGGGGACAGTGGGTAATGAGCAGTTCTTC
CSGGGTVGNEQFF
>.|TRBJ1-5|TRBV7-8|.
TGTGCCAGCAGCTTAGTGGGCCAGGCGACCAGTTATAGCAATCAGCCCCAGCATTTT
CASSLVGQATSYSNQPQHF
>once|TRBJ1-6|TRBV19|.
TGTGCCAGTAGTATTTTAGGGGCCGGGCAGTCACCCCTCCACTTT
CASSILGAGQSPLHF
>.|TRBJ2-5|TRBV15|.
TGTGCCACCAGCAGGATGAGGGAGACCCAGTACTTC
CATSRMRETQYF
>.|TRBJ1-1|TRBV5-4|.
TGTGCCAGCAGCTTGCCAGGGAACACTGAAGCTTTCTTT
CASSLPGNTEAFF
>.|TRBJ1-1|TRBV7-8|.
TGTGCCAGCAGCTTATTTGGCAACACTGAAGCTTTCTTT
CASSLFGNTEAFF
>.|TRBJ1-5|TRBV25-1|TRBD1
TGTGCCAGCAGTGGCCCGGGGACAGGAAATCAGCCCCAGCATTTT
CASSGPGTGNQPQHF
>once|TRBJ1-1|TRBV18|TRBD1
TGTGCCAGCTCACCGCCAGCGGGACAGGGGATGAGGTCTTTCTTT
CASSPPAGQGMRSFF
>.|TRBJ1-1|TRBV7-9|.
TGTGCCAGCAGCTTAGGACAGCAGAACACTGAAGCTTTCTTT
CASSLGQQNTEAFF
>.|TRBJ2-1|TRBV29-1|TRBD2
TGCAGCGTTGAATTGGCTAGCGGGGCTAACAATGAGCAGTTCTTC
CSVELASGANNEQFF
>.|TRBJ1-4|TRBV15|TRBD1
TGTGCCACCAGCGCCCAGGGACAGCTTAATGAAAAACTGTTTTTT
CATSAQGQLNEKLFF
>.|TRBJ1-1|TRBV4-1|.
TGCGCCAGCAGCCAAGTGATAGCGTCTGACGTTCGGGCTCATGAAGCTTTCTTT
CASSQVIASDVRAHEAFF
>.|TRBJ2-2|TRBV5-6|.
TGTGCCAGCAGCTCCCTCGAATACCGGGACATCGGGACGACCGGGGAGCTGTTTTTT
CASSSLEYRDIGTTGELFF
>.|TRBJ2-4|TRBV18|.
TGTGCCAGCTCACCTCCGAGCTCCCCCGGAAACATTCAGTACTTC
CASSPPSSPGNIQYF
>.|TRBJ1-6|TRBV12-5|TRBD1
TGTGCTAGTGGTTTGCTAAGACAGGGGTTCAGTTCACCCCTCCACTTT
CASGLLRQGFSSPLHF
>once|TRBJ2-7|TRBV27|TRBD2
TGTGCCAGCAGTTCGAGGCGGGGGGCCCACCTCGGCGAGCAGTACTTC
CASSSRRGAHLGEQYF
>.|TRBJ2-1|TRBV13|.
TGTGCCAGCAGCCCCAGACTAGTTGCCCACAATGAGCAGTTCTTC
CASSPRLVAHNEQFF
>.|TRBJ2-3|TRBV5-1|TRBD1
TGCGCCAGCAGAATGGGACAGGGTGGATGGGATACGCAGTATTTT
CASRMGQGGWDTQYF
>.|TRBJ2-2|TRBV19|TRBD2
TGTGCCAGTAGTATTACTAGCGGGGGAACCGGGGAGCTGTTTTTT
CASSITSGGTGELFF
>.|TRBJ1-1|TRBV27|.
TGTGCCAGCAGTTCGGGACAAACCCTTTTAGCTTTCTTT
CASSSGQTLLAFF
>.|TRBJ1-2|TRBV4-1|.
TGCGCCAGCAGCCAAGATGTCAGGGGAAGCTATGGCTACACCTTC
CASSQDVRGSYGYTF
>.|TRBJ2-2|TRBV5-1|.
TGCGCCAGCGGTCCGGGACTGTACACCGGGGAGCTGTTTTTT
CASGPGLYTGELFF
>.|TRBJ2-7|TRBV5-4|TRBD1
TGTGCCAGCACCATGGACAGGGAAACACGCGAGCAGTACTTC
CASTMDRETREQYF
>.|TRBJ1-5|TRBV5-4|.
TGTGCCAGCAGCTTAAGGGGTGGCAATCAGCCCCAGCATTTT
CASSLRGGNQPQHF
>.|TRBJ2-1|TRBV6-1|TRBD2
TGTGCCAGCAGTGAAGAGATAGCGGGGGGAAACAATGAGCAGTTCTTC
CASSEEIAGGNNEQFF
>.|TRBJ1-3|TRBV7-9|.
TGTGCCAGCAGCTTCACAGGGATGGGAAACACCATATATTTT
CASSFTGMGNTIYF
>.|TRBJ1-1|TRBV30|.
TGTGCCTGGAACCAGGGAAACACTGAAGCTTTCTTT
CAWNQGNTEAFF
>.|TRBJ2-3|TRBV28|.
TGTGCCAGCAGTTTCAGGGGAGATACGCAGTATTTT
CASSFRGDTQYF
>.|TRBJ1-2|TRBV5-4|TRBD1
TGTGCCAGCAGCCTAAGACTCGGGACAGGGGGCAGTCTTAGCTACACCTTC
CASSLRLGTGGSLSYTF
>.|TRBJ2-7|TRBV30|.
TGTGCCTGGTCTCAGGCGAACCCCTACGAGCAGTACTTC
CAWSQANPYEQYF